The source of this T cell receptor beta chain is a study of memory CD4+ T cells and cytomegalovirus serostatus. Study-wide results and limits: The CMV-associated TCR signature appears largely within the CD4+ memory repertoire.

TCRdb keeps only in-frame clones here, not all; method: immunoSEQ multiplex PCR. The table lists 45,000 to 60,000 clones, more than 70% of them singletons, with 1.5% to 2% in the top ten. As regards this clone: No antigen is known for it.

Single viable CD3+CD4+CD8-CD45RO+ cells were sorted as the memory CD4+ T cells. Germline CDR1 is KGHSH and CDR2 is LQKENI. V dropped 3 bases and J dropped 10; count of bases not matched to a gene: 11. The CDR3 runs 15 residues. This receptor was obtained from an adult in good health and CMV-seropositive. The material sequenced was memory CD4+ T cells from blood. The gene calls are TRBV18 and TRBJ2-3; 9 bases are shared with TRBD2. The CDR3 spells CASSPSGGPSSPQYF. CDR3 nucleotide sequence: TGTGCCAGCTCACCTAGCGGGGGTCCCTCTTCTCCGCAGTATTTT.